A single sample is the source of the 9 T cell receptor beta chains below, sequenced in a study of shared clonotypes between healthy human individuals. Sequencing used immunoSEQ multiplex PCR; TCRdb keeps in-frame clones, though not all of them. This sample carries more than 200,000 clones, 65% of them seen once, and the ten largest clones take around 10%. The sequencing sample was made of memory CD4+ T cells sorted from blood. Subset denoted: CD45RA-negative fraction. Receptors were obtained from a man aged 30 to 39 in good health.

CDR3 DNA: TGTGCCAGCAGGACTAGCGGATTGAGCTCCTACAATGAGCAGTTCTTC. It yields the protein CASRTSGLSSYNEQFF. The chain links TRBV27 to TRBJ2-1; TRBD2 matches 9 bases. Germline lookup yields CDR1 MNHEY and CDR2 SMNVEV (reference sequence). The CDR3 is made up of 16 amino acids. J gave up 0 bases and V 6 bases, and 6 bases lay outside the gene matches.

This chain links TRBV7-9 with TRBJ2-7, with TRBD1 as a possible D gene (6 bases). The CDR3 length is 15 residues. Germline CDR1 SEHNR, CDR2 FQNEAQ (reference sequence). V was trimmed by 5 bases and J by 0 bases, leaving 14 bases between them. Written as DNA, the CDR3 is TGTGCCAGCAGCCGCGCAGGGGAAAGCTCCTACGAGCAGTACTTC. This sequence encodes CASSRAGESSYEQYF.

As concerns this clone: In the same sample, other DNA sequences code for this CDR3. The chain uses TRBV5-6 and TRBJ1-5; D ambiguous. V was trimmed by 4 bases and J by 6 bases, leaving 11 bases between them. The germline gives CDR1 SGHDT, CDR2 YYEEEE. This CDR3 has 13 residues. The CDR3 coding sequence is TGTGCCAGCAGCCCAATGGGTGGTCAGCCCCAGCATTTT. Its translation: CASSPMGGQPQHF. Supplemented by reference TRBV5-6 and TRBJ1-5, the full variable domain reads DAGVTQSPTHLIKTRGQQVTLRCSPKSGHDTVSWYQQALGQGPQFIFQYYEEEERQRGNFPDRFSGHQFPNYSSELNVNALLLGDSALYLCASSPMGGQPQHFGDGTRLSIL.

The genes are TRBV20-1 and TRBJ1-2; weak D call: TRBD1 (5 bases). There are 11 residues in the CDR3. The V end was cut by 6 bases, the J end by 8 bases, with 13 bases between. Germline V CDR1 and CDR2: DFQATT, SNEGSKA (reference sequence). CDR3 coding DNA: TGCAGTGCCCCGTTGAGGGGCGGCTACACCTTC. This gives the protein CSAPLRGGYTF.

The chain recombines TRBV2 with TRBJ2-1; 8 nucleotides match TRBD1. Germline CDR1 SNHLY, CDR2 FYNNEI. The CDR3 is made up of 14 amino acids. The trim removed 5 bases at V and 6 bases at J, leaving 6 bases unmatched. CDR3 DNA sequence: TGTGCCAGCAGTAAGACAGGGGTAAGCAATGAGCAGTTCTTC. This codes for CASSKTGVSNEQFF.

The rearrangement links TRBV5-1 to TRBJ2-1; the match to TRBD2 covers 10 bases. V trimming: 4 bases; J trimming: 2 bases; junction bases outside the gene matches: 6. CDR1 SGHRS and CDR2 YFSETQ come from the germline V gene. CDR3 size: 16 residues. The CDR3 DNA reads TGCGCCAGCAGCCCTAGCGGGAGTATTACCTACAATGAGCAGTTCTTC. This gives the protein CASSPSGSITYNEQFF.

The V gene is TRBV27, the J gene TRBJ2-1; D possibly matches TRBD1 or TRBD2 (5 bases each). V shed 4 bases and J shed 1 base, with 14 bases lying between them. Germline-derived CDR1 and CDR2 are MNHEY and SMNVEV (reference sequence). The CDR3 totals 16 residues. This chain's CDR3 is CASSSYRDGSYNEQFF. CDR3 DNA: TGTGCCAGCAGTTCGTATCGGGACGGTTCCTACAATGAGCAGTTCTTC.

There are a few counts of this clone. The gene calls are TRBV15 and TRBJ2-1; the match to TRBD2 covers 11 bases. V was clipped by 1 base and J by 9 bases; unmatched bases: 5. This CDR3 contains 15 residues. CDR1 and CDR2 from the germline V gene are LNHNV and YYDKDF (reference sequence). Here the CDR3 DNA reads TGTGCCACCAGCAGAGGTGCGCTAGCGGGAGGTGAGCAGTTCTTC. This sequence encodes CATSRGALAGGEQFF. The whole variable domain, remainder taken from reference TRBV15 and TRBJ2-1, is DAMVIQNPRYQVTQFGKPVTLSCSQTLNHNVMYWYQQKSSQAPKLLFHYYDKDFNNEADTPDNFQSRRPNTSFCFLDIRSPGLGDTAMYLCATSRGALAGGEQFFGPGTRLTVL.

J is TRBJ2-2 and V is TRBV15, with D perhaps TRBD1 (5 bases). Looked up from germline, CDR1 is LNHNV and CDR2 is YYDKDF (reference sequence). The CDR3 is 13 amino acids. Trimming pared 6 bases from V and 0 bases from J, leaving 5 bases between. CDR3 loop: CATRGANTGELFF. The CDR3 coding sequence is TGTGCCACCAGAGGGGCGAACACCGGGGAGCTGTTTTTT.